Below, 14 T cell receptor beta chains from the same sample are listed, as sequenced in a study of T cell repertoires in cytomegalovirus infection. TCRdb ran MiXCR on the reads and lists one entry per CDR3 protein. The sample holds over 250,000 distinct CDR3 sequences; 22% are singletons and the top ten take approximately 19%. Their target antigens are unknown. The sample consisted of cultured PBMCs, taken from culture after CMV antigen stimulation. The receptors derive from a human donor in good health (CMV status not recorded). Some clones in this sample may be carry-over from other donors' samples.

J is TRBJ1-5 and V is TRBV5-6; D is uncertain. V lost 2 bases and J lost 2, with 11 bases in between. This CDR3 contains 15 residues. The germline V gene encodes CDR1 SGHDT and CDR2 YYEEEE. The chain's CDR3 is CASSFMGLRNQPQHF. The DNA of the CDR3 is TGTGCCAGCAGCTTCATGGGGTTGCGCAATCAGCCCCAGCATTTT.

The chain links TRBV20-1 to TRBJ1-2; no clear D. Per germline, CDR1 DFQATT and CDR2 SNEGSKA (reference sequence). The CDR3 covers 14 residues. Trimming shortened V by 0 bases and J by 2 bases, and 10 bases separated the two germline ends. CDR3 in amino acids: CSARDLIGNYGYTF. CDR3 sequence (DNA): TGCAGTGCTAGAGATCTGATAGGAAACTATGGCTACACCTTC.

This chain links TRBV7-2 with TRBJ2-3, with 8 bases that match TRBD1. This CDR3 has 16 amino acids. V dropped 0 bases and J dropped 11; count of bases not matched to a gene: 13. Germline CDR1 reads SGHTA; CDR2 reads FQGNSA. The CDR3 protein is CASSLAPPDRANGQYF. As DNA, the CDR3 is TGTGCCAGCAGCTTAGCCCCCCCGGACAGGGCCAATGGGCAGTATTTT.

This rearrangement joins TRBV5-8 to TRBJ1-1; D uncertain. The CDR3 loop spans 14 amino acids. V lost 0 bases and J 3 bases, leaving 9 bases between the germline ends. The germline gives CDR1 SGHTS, CDR2 YDEGEE. In DNA form, the CDR3 reads TGTGCCAGCAGCTTGGGCCAAGTCTACACTGAAGCTTTCTTT. As protein: CASSLGQVYTEAFF.

The rearrangement uses TRBV19 and TRBJ2-7; D call uncertain. Trimming left V 7 bases short and J 2 bases short, with 9 bases between. This CDR3 is 12 amino acids long. Germline CDR1 reads LNHDA; CDR2 reads SQIVND (reference sequence). The CDR3 reads CASTADTYEQYF. CDR3 bases: TGTGCCAGTACAGCCGATACCTACGAGCAGTACTTC.

This clonotype was detected a few times. This chain links TRBV12-3 or TRBV12-4 with TRBJ1-1; possible D gene TRBD1, 5 bases. The CDR3 spans 16 residues. Trimming removed 5 bases at V and 2 bases at J, with 18 bases between. CDR3 loop: CASSPERAGLNTEAFF. The CDR3 nucleotides read TGTGCCAGCAGTCCTGAGCGCGCGGGGCTTAACACTGAAGCTTTCTTT.

The chain uses TRBV27 and TRBJ1-5; D is unresolved. Germline CDR1 and CDR2: MNHEY and SMNVEV (reference sequence). The CDR3 is 15 residues long. Between the trimmed V and J ends, which lost 1 base and 1 base, there was a span of 8 bases. CDR3 nucleotides: TGTGCCAGCAGTTTATGGGCAGAAAGCAATCAGCCCCAGCATTTT. Residues: CASSLWAESNQPQHF.

The rearrangement joins TRBV5-4 to TRBJ2-1; TRBD2 aligns across 9 bases. The CDR3 sequence is 15 residues long. V shed 0 bases and J 11 bases; nucleotides not matched to a gene: 9. Germline V gives CDR1 SGHNT, CDR2 YYREEE (reference sequence). The CDR3 bases are TGTGCCAGCAGCTTGGAAGGTAGCGGGAGTAATCAGCAGTTCTTC. Protein: CASSLEGSGSNQQFF.

This clonotype was detected only a few times. The chain has TRBV28 and TRBJ1-1, with 7 bases identical to TRBD1. Germline V lookup: CDR1 MDHEN, CDR2 SYDVKM. The CDR3 has 15 residues. V lost 1 base, J lost 3 bases, and 5 bases stayed unmatched. CDR3 sequence reads: CASSLSGQGDTEAFF. Written as DNA, the CDR3 is TGTGCCAGCAGTTTATCTGGGCAGGGGGACACTGAAGCTTTCTTT.

The rearrangement joins TRBV18 to TRBJ1-5; no definite D call. The V gene's germline CDR1 is KGHSH and CDR2 LQKENI. The length of the CDR3 is 17 residues. V gave up 3 bases and J gave up 3 bases, with 18 bases separating them. CDR3 nucleotide sequence: TGTGCCAGCTCACCCCAAACACCGATAGGGAACAATCAGCCCCAGCATTTT. Its protein product is CASSPQTPIGNNQPQHF.

This clonotype appeared a few times. The chain links TRBV12-3 or TRBV12-4 to TRBJ1-2, with D tentatively TRBD1 (6 bases). The CDR3 runs to 12 residues. Deletions cut 7 bases from V and 8 bases from J, with 14 bases between. The CDR3 is CASKPQGDGYTF. The CDR3 coding sequence is TGTGCCAGCAAGCCACAGGGTGACGGCTACACCTTC.

This clonotype was recorded many times. The chain has TRBV7-2 and TRBJ2-3, with D tentatively TRBD1 or TRBD2 (5 bases each). Deletions cut 3 bases from V and 1 base from J, with 11 bases between. CDR1 SGHTA and CDR2 FQGNSA come from the germline V gene. The CDR3 contains 15 residues. The CDR3, as DNA: TGTGCCAGCAGCTTCCCGGGACCGGGCACAGATACGCAGTATTTT. Encoded protein: CASSFPGPGTDTQYF.

The CDR3 nucleotides read TGCGCCAGCAGCCAAGATAGCGGGAGTGTCAATGAGCAGTTCTTC. Amino acid sequence: CASSQDSGSVNEQFF. The gene calls are TRBV4-3 and TRBJ2-1, with 9 positions matching TRBD2. The ends lost 0 bases at V and 6 bases at J; junction bases unmatched: 3. The CDR3 length is 15 residues. The V gene's germline CDR1 is LGHNA and CDR2 YSLEER.

This clonotype was observed many times. V is TRBV7-2 and J is TRBJ1-5; unclear D gene. Germline V gene lookup returns CDR1 SGHTA and CDR2 FQGNSA. V was trimmed by 1 base and J by 1 base, leaving 2 bases between them. The CDR3 is 13 amino acids. The CDR3 region has the DNA TGTGCCAGCAGCTTAGAGAGCAATCAGCCCCAGCATTTT. Encoded protein: CASSLESNQPQHF.